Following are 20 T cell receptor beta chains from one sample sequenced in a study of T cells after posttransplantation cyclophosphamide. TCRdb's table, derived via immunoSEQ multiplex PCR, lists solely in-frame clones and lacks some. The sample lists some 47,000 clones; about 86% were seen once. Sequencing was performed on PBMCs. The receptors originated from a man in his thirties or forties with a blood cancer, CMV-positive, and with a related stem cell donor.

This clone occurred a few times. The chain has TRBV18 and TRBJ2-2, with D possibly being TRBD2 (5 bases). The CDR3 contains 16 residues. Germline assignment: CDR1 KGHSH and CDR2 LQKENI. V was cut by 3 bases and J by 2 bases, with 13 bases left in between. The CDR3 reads CASSPQSGINTGELFF. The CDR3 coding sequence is TGTGCCAGCTCACCTCAATCGGGGATAAACACCGGGGAGCTGTTTTTT.

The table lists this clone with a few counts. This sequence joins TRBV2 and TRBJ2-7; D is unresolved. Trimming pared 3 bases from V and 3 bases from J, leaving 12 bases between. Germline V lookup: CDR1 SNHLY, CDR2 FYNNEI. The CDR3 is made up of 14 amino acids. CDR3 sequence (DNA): TGTGCCAGCAGTGAGGGCCGTGACCACTACGAGCAGTACTTC. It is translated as CASSEGRDHYEQYF.

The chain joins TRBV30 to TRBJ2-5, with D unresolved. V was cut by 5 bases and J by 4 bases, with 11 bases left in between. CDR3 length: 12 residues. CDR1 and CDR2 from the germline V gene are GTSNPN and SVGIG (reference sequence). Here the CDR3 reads CAWLETGETQYF. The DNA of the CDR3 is TGTGCCTGGCTCGAGACTGGAGAGACCCAGTACTTC.

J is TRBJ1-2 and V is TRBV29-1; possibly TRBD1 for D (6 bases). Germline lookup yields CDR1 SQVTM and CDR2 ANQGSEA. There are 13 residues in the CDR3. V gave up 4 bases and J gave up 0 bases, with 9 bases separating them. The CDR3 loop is CSVGDTTNYGYTF. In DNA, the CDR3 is TGCAGCGTTGGGGACACTACTAACTATGGCTACACCTTC.

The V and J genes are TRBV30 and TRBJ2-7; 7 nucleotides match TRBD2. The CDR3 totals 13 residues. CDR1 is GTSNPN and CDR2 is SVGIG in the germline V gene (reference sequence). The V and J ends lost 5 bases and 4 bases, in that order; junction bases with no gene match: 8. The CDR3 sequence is CAWEGGIGYEQYF. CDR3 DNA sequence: TGTGCCTGGGAGGGAGGGATCGGGTACGAGCAGTACTTC.

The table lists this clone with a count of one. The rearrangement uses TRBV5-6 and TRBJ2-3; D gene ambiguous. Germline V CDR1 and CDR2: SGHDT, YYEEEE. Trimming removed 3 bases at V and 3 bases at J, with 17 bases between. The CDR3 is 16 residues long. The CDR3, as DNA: TGTGCCAGCAGCTCGGCTCCGAGCGTTGGTACAGATACGCAGTATTTT. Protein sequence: CASSSAPSVGTDTQYF.

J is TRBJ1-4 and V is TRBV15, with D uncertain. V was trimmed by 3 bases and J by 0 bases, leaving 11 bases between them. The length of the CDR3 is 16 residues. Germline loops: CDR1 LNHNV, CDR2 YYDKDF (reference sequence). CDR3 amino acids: CATSSRQITTNEKLFF. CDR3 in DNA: TGTGCCACCAGCAGCCGCCAGATCACAACTAATGAAAAACTGTTTTTT.

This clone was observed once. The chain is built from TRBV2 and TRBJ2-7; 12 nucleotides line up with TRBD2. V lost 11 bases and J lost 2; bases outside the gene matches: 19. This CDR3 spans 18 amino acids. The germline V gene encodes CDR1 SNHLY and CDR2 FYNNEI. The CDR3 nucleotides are TGTGCCTCCCATCTCCGGTGGACTAGCGGGACTTCGGCCTACGAGCAGTACTTC. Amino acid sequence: CASHLRWTSGTSAYEQYF.

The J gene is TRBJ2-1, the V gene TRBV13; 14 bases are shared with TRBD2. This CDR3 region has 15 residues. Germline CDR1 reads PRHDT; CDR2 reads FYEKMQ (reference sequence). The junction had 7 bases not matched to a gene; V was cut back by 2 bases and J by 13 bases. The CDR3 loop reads CASSLSRTSGRFQFF. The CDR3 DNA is TGTGCCAGCAGCTTATCAAGGACTAGCGGGAGGTTTCAGTTCTTC.

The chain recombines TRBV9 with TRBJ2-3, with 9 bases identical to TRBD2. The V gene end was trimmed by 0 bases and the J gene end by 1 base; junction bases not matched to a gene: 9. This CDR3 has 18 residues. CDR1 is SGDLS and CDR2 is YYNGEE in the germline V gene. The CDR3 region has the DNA TGTGCCAGCAGCGTAGGTAGTAGCGGGAGTACCGGCACAGATACGCAGTATTTT. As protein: CASSVGSSGSTGTDTQYF.

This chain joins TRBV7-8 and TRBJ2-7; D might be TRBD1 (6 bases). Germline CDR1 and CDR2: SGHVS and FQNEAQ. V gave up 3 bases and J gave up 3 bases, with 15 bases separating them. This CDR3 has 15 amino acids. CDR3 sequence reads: CASSLNRDTNYEQYF. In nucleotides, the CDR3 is TGTGCCAGCAGCTTGAACCGGGACACCAACTACGAGCAGTACTTC.

CDR3 nucleotide sequence: TGTGGCTGGGGGCAGGGGTCTTTCTACGAGCAGTACTTC. Amino acid sequence: CGWGQGSFYEQYF. This chain connects TRBV5-5 to TRBJ2-7; a weak D match, TRBD1 (6 bases). The CDR3 covers 13 residues. Germline-derived CDR1 and CDR2 are SGHKS and YYEKEE (reference sequence).

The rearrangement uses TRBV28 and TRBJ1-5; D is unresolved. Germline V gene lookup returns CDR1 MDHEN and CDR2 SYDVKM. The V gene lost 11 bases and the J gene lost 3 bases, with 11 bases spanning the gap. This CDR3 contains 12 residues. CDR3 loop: CAARGTNQPQHF. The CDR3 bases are TGTGCCGCCCGAGGTACCAATCAGCCCCAGCATTTT. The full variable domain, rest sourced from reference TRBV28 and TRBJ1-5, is DVKVTQSSRYLVKRTGEKVFLECVQDMDHENMFWYRQDPGLGLRLIYFSYDVKMKEKGDIPEGYSVSREKKERFSLILESASTNQTSMYLCAARGTNQPQHFGDGTRLSIL.

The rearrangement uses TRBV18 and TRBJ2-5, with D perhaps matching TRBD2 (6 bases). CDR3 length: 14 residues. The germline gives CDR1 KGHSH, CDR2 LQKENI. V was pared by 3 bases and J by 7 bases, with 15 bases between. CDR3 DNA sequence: TGTGCCAGCTCACCCAGATGGGGGGACGGGACCCAGTACTTC. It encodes CASSPRWGDGTQYF.

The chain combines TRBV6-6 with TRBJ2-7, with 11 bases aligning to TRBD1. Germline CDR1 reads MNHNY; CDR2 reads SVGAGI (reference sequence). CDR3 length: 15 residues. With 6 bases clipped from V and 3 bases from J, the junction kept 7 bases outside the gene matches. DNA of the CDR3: TGTGCCAGCAGGGACAGGACAGGGGGCGTCTACGAGCAGTACTTC. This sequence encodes CASRDRTGGVYEQYF.

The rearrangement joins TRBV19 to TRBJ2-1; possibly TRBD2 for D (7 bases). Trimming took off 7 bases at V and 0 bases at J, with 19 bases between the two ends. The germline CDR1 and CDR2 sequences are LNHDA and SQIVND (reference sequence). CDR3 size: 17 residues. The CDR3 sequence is CASTPGGRGRSYNEQFF. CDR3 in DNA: TGTGCCAGTACCCCGGGGGGCAGGGGACGCTCCTACAATGAGCAGTTCTTC.

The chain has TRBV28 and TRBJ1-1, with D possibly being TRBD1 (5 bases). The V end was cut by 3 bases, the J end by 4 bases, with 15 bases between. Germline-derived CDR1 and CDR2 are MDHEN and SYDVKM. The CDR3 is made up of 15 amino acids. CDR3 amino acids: CASSLGGNFGTEAFF. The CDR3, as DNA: TGTGCCAGCAGTTTGGGGGGGAATTTTGGCACTGAAGCTTTCTTT.

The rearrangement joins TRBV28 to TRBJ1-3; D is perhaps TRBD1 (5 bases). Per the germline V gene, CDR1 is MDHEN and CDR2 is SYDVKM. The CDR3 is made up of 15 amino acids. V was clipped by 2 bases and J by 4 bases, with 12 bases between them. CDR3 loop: CASSLQGSSGNTIYF. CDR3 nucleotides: TGTGCCAGCAGTTTACAGGGTAGTTCCGGAAACACCATATATTTT.

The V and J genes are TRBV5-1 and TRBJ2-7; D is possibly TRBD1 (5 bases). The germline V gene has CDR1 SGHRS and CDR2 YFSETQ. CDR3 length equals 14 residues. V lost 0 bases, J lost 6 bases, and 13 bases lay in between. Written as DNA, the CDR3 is TGCGCCAGCAGCTTGGTAGGGGCCTCAGGCGAGCAGTACTTC. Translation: CASSLVGASGEQYF.

The CDR3 sequence: CASSQRNQETQYF. DNA of the CDR3: TGTGCCAGCAGCCAGCGGAACCAAGAGACCCAGTACTTC. V usage is TRBV11-3 and J usage is TRBJ2-5; D perhaps matches TRBD2 (5 bases). The CDR3 totals 13 residues. V was trimmed by 5 bases and J by 0 bases, leaving 7 bases between them. Germline assignment: CDR1 SGHNT and CDR2 YENEEA.